This TCR beta chain was identified in a study of blood T cell repertoires in COVID-19. For the study at large: Collection of acute and convalescent COVID-19 samples took place in the United States, Italy and Spain.

Using immunoSEQ multiplex PCR, the repertoire was profiled, and TCRdb retains in-frame clones only, with some absent. Of a few hundred thousand clones listed, 86% are singletons. Cohorts were based on clinical histories the participants reported. Germline CDR1 is SGHTA and CDR2 is FQGNSA. There are 15 residues in the CDR3. The V end lost 5 bases, the J end lost 0 bases, and 13 bases lay between the germline ends. This receptor was obtained from a woman aged 18-30 years who had recovered from COVID-19. This chain links TRBV7-2 with TRBJ1-1; weak D call: TRBD1 (6 bases). Sequencing was carried out using PBMCs or T cells enriched from blood (not recorded which). The CDR3 sequence is CASSRWTDMNTEAFF. The CDR3 DNA is TGTGCCAGCAGCCGCTGGACAGACATGAACACTGAAGCTTTCTTT.